This T cell receptor (beta chain) was sequenced during a study of early T cells in non-severe SARS-CoV-2 infection. Study-wide results and caveats: Clonotype matching in VDJdb favored anti-spike CD8 responses and did not capture private and CD4 specificities.

Germline V CDR1 and CDR2: DFQATT, SNEGSKA (reference sequence). The CDR3 has 12 amino acids. This clonotype was observed at least ten times. Its target is not known. A junction end diverges from the germline sequence, so it may reflect a read error. TCRdb re-analysed the 5' RACE reads in MiXCR, keeping a single row per CDR3 protein. The sample has roughly 17,000 distinct CDR3 sequences; around 6.1% are singletons. The sequence came from an adult who was a healthcare worker with PCR-confirmed SARS-CoV-2 infection or an uninfected control (not recorded which). The material sequenced was whole blood, taken at baseline. The rearrangement uses TRBV20-1 and TRBJ2-1; 7 nucleotides agree with TRBD1. CDR3 sequence: CSARDTGAPDHF. The CDR3, as DNA: TGCAGTGCTAGAGACACAGGGGCTCCAGATCACTTC.